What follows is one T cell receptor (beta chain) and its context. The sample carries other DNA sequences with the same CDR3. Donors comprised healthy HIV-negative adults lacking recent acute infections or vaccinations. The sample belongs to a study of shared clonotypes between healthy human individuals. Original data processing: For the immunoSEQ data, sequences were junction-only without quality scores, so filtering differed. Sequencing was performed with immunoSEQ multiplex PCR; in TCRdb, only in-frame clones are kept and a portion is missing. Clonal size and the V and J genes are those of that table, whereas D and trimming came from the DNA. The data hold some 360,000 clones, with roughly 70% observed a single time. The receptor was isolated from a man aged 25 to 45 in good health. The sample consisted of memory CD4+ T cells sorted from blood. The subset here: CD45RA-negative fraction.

CDR3 sequence (DNA): TGTGCCAGCAGCTTTTCTCAGGGAAATCAGCCCCAGCATTTT. Its protein is CASSFSQGNQPQHF. The chain recombines TRBV7-9 with TRBJ1-5, with D perhaps matching TRBD1 (5 bases). Trimming shortened V by 3 bases and J by 4 bases, and 10 bases separated the two germline ends. The CDR3 extends over 14 amino acids. Germline V lookup: CDR1 SEHNR, CDR2 FQNEAQ (reference sequence).